These 5 T cell receptor beta chains originate from one sample sequenced in a study of T-cell memory formation after mild COVID-19 (dated by TCRdb to the early 2020s). Libraries were made using 5' RACE. The sequencer listed for this sample is Illumina NovaSeq 6000. TCRdb reprocessing: public reads trimmed at Q25 with fastp, clones called with MiXCR, in-frame beta chains kept. Every distinct CDR3 protein forms one entry, paired with its most common genes and DNA. The sample table records around 250,000 distinct CDR3 sequences; about 17% of these occur just once. The leading ten clones occupy 20% to 25% of the sample. What was sequenced was PBMCs or a T cell subset sorted from them (not recorded which). Receptors were obtained from a man between 18 and 35 years old who had mild COVID-19 (a few samples of this study predate the infection). The sample titles of this study are shuffled in the database, so cell type and time point are left out; the donor was told from shared clones.

The V gene is TRBV7-6, the J gene TRBJ2-1; D is possibly TRBD1 (5 bases). CDR3 size: 12 residues. The V gene's germline CDR1 is SGHVS and CDR2 FNYEAQ. V was pared by 7 bases and J by 9 bases, with 13 bases between. The CDR3 region is CASTKGATEQFF. CDR3 bases: TGTGCCAGCACCAAAGGGGCTACTGAGCAGTTCTTC.

This clonotype came up a few times. The rearrangement uses TRBV6-5 and TRBJ1-2; no firm D call. Germline values: CDR1 MNHEY, CDR2 SVGAGI. The CDR3 length is 16 residues. V lost 3 bases and J 1 base, leaving 15 bases between the germline ends. Written as DNA, the CDR3 is TGTGCCAGCAGTTATACATTAACAGCACTTAACTATGGCTACACCTTC. Its protein product is CASSYTLTALNYGYTF.

This clonotype has a count of ten or more. The chain couples TRBV5-6 to TRBJ2-4; D uncertain. Germline CDR1 SGHDT, CDR2 YYEEEE. CDR3 length equals 12 residues. V was cut by 1 base and J by 6 bases, with 5 bases left in between. The CDR3 bases are TGTGCCAGCAGCTTGTGGGGAAACATTCAGTACTTC. This codes for CASSLWGNIQYF.

The chain combines TRBV2 with TRBJ1-1, with D unresolved. The V end lost 7 bases, the J end lost 2 bases, and 5 bases lay between the germline ends. Germline-derived CDR1 and CDR2 are SNHLY and FYNNEI. The CDR3 covers 11 residues. In nucleotides, the CDR3 is TGTGCCAGCAACTTAAACACTGAAGCTTTCTTT. Translated, it gives CASNLNTEAFF.

This chain joins TRBV20-1 and TRBJ2-3; D gene ambiguous. The V gene's germline CDR1 is DFQATT and CDR2 SNEGSKA (reference sequence). V gave up 3 bases and J gave up 1 base, with 14 bases separating them. CDR3 length: 15 residues. Written as DNA, the CDR3 is TGCAGTGCTAGGTTCGTCCCCACCGGCACAGATACGCAGTATTTT. This translates into CSARFVPTGTDTQYF.